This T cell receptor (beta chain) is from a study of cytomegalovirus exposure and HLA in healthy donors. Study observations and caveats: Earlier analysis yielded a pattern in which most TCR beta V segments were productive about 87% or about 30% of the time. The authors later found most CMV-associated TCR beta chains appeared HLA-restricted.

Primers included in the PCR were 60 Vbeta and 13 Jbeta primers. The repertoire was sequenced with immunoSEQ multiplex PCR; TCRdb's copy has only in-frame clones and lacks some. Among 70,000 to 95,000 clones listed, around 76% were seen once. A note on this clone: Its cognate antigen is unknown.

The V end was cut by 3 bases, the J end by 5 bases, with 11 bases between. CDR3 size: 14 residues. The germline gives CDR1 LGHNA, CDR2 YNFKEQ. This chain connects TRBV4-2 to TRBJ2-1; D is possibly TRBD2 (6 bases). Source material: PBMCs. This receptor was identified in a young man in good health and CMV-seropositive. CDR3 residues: CASSQLAADNEQFF. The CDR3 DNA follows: TGTGCCAGCAGCCAGTTAGCGGCCGACAATGAGCAGTTCTTC.